A single sample gave rise to the 4 T cell receptor beta chains below, sequenced in a study of T cell repertoires in cytomegalovirus infection. Antigens of these TCRs are unknown. TCRdb fed the reads into MiXCR, producing one record per CDR3 protein. The table has around 800,000 distinct CDR3 sequences, approximately 32% seen once. The sequencing here drew on cultured CD8+ T cells from PBMCs, taken from culture after CMV antigen stimulation. The receptors shown here come from a human donor in good health (CMV status not recorded). Some clones in this sample may be carry-over from other donors' samples.

The chain has TRBV19 and TRBJ2-1; 8 nucleotides match TRBD1. Germline CDR1 and CDR2: LNHDA and SQIVND (reference sequence). V lost 0 bases, J lost 10 bases, and 5 bases stayed unmatched. This CDR3 has 14 amino acids. CDR3 coding DNA: TGTGCCAGTAGTATAGACGACAGGGGTTGGGAGCAGTTCTTC. This translates into CASSIDDRGWEQFF.

This clonotype was found many times. The J gene is TRBJ2-1, the V gene TRBV11-3, with D perhaps being TRBD1 or TRBD2 (5 bases each). CDR1 is SGHNT, CDR2 YENEEA, per germline. V was pared by 4 bases and J by 0 bases, with 10 bases between. The CDR3 totals 15 residues. The DNA of the CDR3 is TGTGCCAGCAGCTCGGGACCGAGCTCCTACAATGAGCAGTTCTTC. Translating gives CASSSGPSSYNEQFF.

The table lists this clonotype with a few counts. The genes are TRBV6-1 and TRBJ1-2; D is unclear. CDR3 size: 9 residues. CDR1 is MNHNS and CDR2 is SASEGT in the germline V gene. Trimming took 8 bases from V and 12 from J, leaving 10 bases between them. The CDR3 DNA sequence: TGTGCCAGCGGTCCCGGAAACACCTTC. Amino acid sequence: CASGPGNTF.

The chain carries TRBV20-1 and TRBJ2-1; TRBD2 matches 15 bases. The ends lost 0 bases at V and 0 bases at J; junction bases unmatched: 9. Germline V gene lookup returns CDR1 DFQATT and CDR2 SNEGSKA (reference sequence). The CDR3 sequence is 20 residues long. CDR3 bases: TGCAGTGCTAGAGACCCGGGACTAGCGGGGGGATCCCGCTCCTACAATGAGCAGTTCTTC. Translated: CSARDPGLAGGSRSYNEQFF.